The 4 T cell receptor beta chains below were found in one sample sequenced in a study of blood T cell repertoires in COVID-19. Sequenced by immunoSEQ multiplex PCR; TCRdb stores in-frame clones only, minus some. The sample lists tens of thousands of clones, roughly 80% occurring once. Sequences were obtained from peripheral blood. The source is an older woman with acute or convalescent COVID-19.

V usage is TRBV10-3 and J usage is TRBJ1-1, with 7 bases fitting TRBD1. This CDR3 has 13 amino acids. Germline V lookup: CDR1 ENHRY, CDR2 SYGVKD. Trimming at V came to 6 bases and at J to 3 bases, leaving 4 bases not matched to a gene. Here the CDR3 reads CAIRTGFDTEAFF. The CDR3 coding sequence is TGTGCCATCAGGACAGGGTTCGACACTGAAGCTTTCTTT.

The chain recombines TRBV7-9 with TRBJ2-7, with D unresolved. The CDR3 extends over 15 amino acids. V was shortened by 2 bases and J by 0 bases, with 11 bases between the two germline ends. Germline V gene lookup returns CDR1 SEHNR and CDR2 FQNEAQ (reference sequence). Written as DNA, the CDR3 is TGTGCCAGCAGCTTAATAGCATTCAACTCCTACGAGCAGTACTTC. This codes for CASSLIAFNSYEQYF.

The V and J genes are TRBV19 and TRBJ1-5; 11 bases map to TRBD1. The CDR3 is made up of 13 amino acids. In germline, CDR1 is LNHDA, CDR2 SQIVND (reference sequence). V was clipped by 8 bases and J by 7 bases; unmatched bases: 4. The CDR3 coding sequence is TGTGCCAGTGGGGGGACAGGGGGACAGCCCCAGCATTTT. As protein: CASGGTGGQPQHF.

This clone turned up a few times. This chain connects TRBV6-5 to TRBJ2-7, with D possibly being TRBD1 (6 bases). The ends were cut back, 11 bases at V and 3 bases at J, with 14 bases in the middle. This CDR3 region has 12 residues. CDR1 and CDR2 from the germline V gene are MNHEY and SVGAGI. In DNA, the CDR3 is TGTGCCCTCGTGGGGGCTCTCTACGAGCAGTACTTC. Amino acids: CALVGALYEQYF.